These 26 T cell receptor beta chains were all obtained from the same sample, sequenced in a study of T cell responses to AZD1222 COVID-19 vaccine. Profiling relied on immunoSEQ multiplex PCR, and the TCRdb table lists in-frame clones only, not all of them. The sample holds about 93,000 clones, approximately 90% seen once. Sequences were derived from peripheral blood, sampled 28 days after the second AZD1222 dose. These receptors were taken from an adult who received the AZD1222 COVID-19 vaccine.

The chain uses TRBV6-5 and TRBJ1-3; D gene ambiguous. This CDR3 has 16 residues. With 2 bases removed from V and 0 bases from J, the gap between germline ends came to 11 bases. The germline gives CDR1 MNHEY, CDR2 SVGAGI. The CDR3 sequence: CASSYAGPPSGNTIYF. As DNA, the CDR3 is TGTGCCAGCAGTTACGCTGGTCCCCCCTCTGGAAACACCATATATTTT.

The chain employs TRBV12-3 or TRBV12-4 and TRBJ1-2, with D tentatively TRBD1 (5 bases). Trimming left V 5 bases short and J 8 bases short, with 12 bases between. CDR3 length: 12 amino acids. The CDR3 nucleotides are TGTGCCAGCAGTAAACCAGGGATCGGCTACACCTTC. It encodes CASSKPGIGYTF.

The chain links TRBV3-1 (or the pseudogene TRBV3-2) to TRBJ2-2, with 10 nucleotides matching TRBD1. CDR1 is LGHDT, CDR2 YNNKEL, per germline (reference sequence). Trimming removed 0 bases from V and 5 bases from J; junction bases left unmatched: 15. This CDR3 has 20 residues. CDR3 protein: CASSQDYNIGRTGGTGELFF. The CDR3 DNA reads TGTGCCAGCAGCCAAGATTACAATATCGGGAGGACAGGGGGGACCGGGGAGCTGTTTTTT.

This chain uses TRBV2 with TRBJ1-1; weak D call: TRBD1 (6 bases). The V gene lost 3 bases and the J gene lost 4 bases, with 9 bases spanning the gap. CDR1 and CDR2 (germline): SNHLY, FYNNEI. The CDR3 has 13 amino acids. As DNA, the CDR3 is TGTGCCAGCAGTGATCAGGGGACCACTGAAGCTTTCTTT. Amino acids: CASSDQGTTEAFF.

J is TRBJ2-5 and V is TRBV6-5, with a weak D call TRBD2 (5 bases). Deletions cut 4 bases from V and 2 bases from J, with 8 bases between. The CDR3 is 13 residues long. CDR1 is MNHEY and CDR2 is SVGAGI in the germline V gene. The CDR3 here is CASSCLAQETQYF. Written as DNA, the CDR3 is TGTGCCAGCAGTTGTCTAGCACAAGAGACCCAGTACTTC.

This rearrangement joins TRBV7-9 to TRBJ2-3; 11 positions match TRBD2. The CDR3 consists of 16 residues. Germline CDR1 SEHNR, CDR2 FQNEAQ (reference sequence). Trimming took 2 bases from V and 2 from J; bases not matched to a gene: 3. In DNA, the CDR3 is TGTGCCAGCAGCTTACGACTAGCGGGACCCACAGATACGCAGTATTTT. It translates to CASSLRLAGPTDTQYF.

In DNA, the CDR3 is TGCGCCAGCAGTTGGACTAGCGCCCCCTACGAGCAGTACTTC. It yields the protein CASSWTSAPYEQYF. The rearrangement links TRBV5-1 to TRBJ2-7; 9 bases line up with TRBD2. J gave up 2 bases and V 5 bases, and 5 bases lay outside the gene matches. The germline gives CDR1 SGHRS, CDR2 YFSETQ. This CDR3 has 14 amino acids.

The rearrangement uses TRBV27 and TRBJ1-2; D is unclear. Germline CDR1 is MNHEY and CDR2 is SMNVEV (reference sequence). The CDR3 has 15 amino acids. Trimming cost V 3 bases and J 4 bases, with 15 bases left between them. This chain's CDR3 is CASSFKMFGSYGYTF. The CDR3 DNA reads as TGTGCCAGCAGTTTCAAGATGTTCGGGTCCTATGGCTACACCTTC.

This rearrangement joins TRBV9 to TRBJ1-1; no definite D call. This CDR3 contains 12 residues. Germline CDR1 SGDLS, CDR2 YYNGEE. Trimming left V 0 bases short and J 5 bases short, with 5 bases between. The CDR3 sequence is CASSVGETEAFF. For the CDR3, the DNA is TGTGCCAGCAGCGTAGGGGAAACTGAAGCTTTCTTT.

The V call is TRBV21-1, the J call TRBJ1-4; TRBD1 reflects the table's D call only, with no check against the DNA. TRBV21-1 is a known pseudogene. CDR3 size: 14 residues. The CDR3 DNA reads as TGTGCCAGCAGCAAAGCGCAGGGTTTTGAAAAACTGTTTTTT. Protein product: CASSKAQGFEKLFF.

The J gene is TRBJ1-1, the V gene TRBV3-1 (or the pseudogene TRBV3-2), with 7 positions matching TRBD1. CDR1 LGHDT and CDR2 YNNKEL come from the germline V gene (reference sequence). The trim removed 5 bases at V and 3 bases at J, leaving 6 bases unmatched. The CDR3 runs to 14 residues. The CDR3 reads CASSKPGQYTEAFF. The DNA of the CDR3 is TGTGCCAGCAGCAAGCCGGGACAGTACACTGAAGCTTTCTTT.

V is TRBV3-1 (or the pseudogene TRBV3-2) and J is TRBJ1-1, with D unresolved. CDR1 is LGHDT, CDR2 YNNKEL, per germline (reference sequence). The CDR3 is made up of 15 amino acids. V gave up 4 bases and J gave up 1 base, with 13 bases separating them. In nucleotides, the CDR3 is TGTGCCAGCAGCCCTTTTAGCACCCAGAACACTGAAGCTTTCTTT. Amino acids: CASSPFSTQNTEAFF.

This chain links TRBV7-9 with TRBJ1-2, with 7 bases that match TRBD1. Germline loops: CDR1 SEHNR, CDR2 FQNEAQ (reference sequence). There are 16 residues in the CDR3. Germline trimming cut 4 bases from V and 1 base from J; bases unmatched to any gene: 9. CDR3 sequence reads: CASSWHSGGVNYGYTF. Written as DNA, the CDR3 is TGTGCCAGCAGCTGGCATTCAGGGGGAGTTAACTATGGCTACACCTTC.

CDR3 DNA: TGTGCCAGCTCACCAGGGGGGACCGGGGAGCTGTTTTTT. This encodes CASSPGGTGELFF. This chain links TRBV18 with TRBJ2-2; D possibly corresponds to TRBD2 (6 bases). The CDR3 loop spans 13 amino acids. V lost 2 bases, J lost 5 bases, and 6 bases lay in between. Germline V gives CDR1 KGHSH, CDR2 LQKENI.

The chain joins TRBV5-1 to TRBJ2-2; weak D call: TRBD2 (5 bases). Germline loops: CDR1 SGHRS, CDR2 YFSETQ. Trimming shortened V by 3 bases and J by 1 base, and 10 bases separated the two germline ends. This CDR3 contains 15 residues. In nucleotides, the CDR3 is TGCGCCAGCAGCTGGGCCGGGGAGAACACCGGGGAGCTGTTTTTT. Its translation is CASSWAGENTGELFF.

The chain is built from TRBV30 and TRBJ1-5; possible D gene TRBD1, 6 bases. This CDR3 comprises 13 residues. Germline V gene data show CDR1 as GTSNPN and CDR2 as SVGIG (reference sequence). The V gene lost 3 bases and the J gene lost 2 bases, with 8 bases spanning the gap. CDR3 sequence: CAWSSGGNQPQHF. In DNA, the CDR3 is TGTGCCTGGAGCTCAGGGGGCAATCAGCCCCAGCATTTT.

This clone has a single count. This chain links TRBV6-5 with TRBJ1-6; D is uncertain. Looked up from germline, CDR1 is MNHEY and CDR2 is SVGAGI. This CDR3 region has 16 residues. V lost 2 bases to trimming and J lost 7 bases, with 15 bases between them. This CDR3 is CASSYVAGSQNSPLHF. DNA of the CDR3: TGTGCCAGCAGTTACGTGGCAGGTTCGCAGAATTCACCCCTCCACTTT.

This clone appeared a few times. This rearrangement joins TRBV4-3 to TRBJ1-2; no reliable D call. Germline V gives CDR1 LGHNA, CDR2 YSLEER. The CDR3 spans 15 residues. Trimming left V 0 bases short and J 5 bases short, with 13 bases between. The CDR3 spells CASSQDLSAAYGYTF. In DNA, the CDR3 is TGCGCCAGCAGCCAAGATCTATCGGCCGCGTATGGCTACACCTTC.

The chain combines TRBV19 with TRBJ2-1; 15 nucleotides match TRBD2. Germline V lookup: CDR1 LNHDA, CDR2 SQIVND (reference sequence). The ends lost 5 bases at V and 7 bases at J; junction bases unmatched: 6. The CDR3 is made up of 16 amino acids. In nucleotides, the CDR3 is TGTGCCAGTAGTTCCGGACTAGCGGGAGGGCAAAATGAGCAGTTCTTC. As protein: CASSSGLAGGQNEQFF.

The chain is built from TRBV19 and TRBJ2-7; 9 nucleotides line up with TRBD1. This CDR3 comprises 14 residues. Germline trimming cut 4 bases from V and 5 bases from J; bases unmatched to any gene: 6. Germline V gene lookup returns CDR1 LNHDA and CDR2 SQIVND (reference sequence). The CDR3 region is CASSRTGESNEQYF. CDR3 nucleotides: TGTGCCAGTAGTAGGACAGGGGAGTCCAACGAGCAGTACTTC.

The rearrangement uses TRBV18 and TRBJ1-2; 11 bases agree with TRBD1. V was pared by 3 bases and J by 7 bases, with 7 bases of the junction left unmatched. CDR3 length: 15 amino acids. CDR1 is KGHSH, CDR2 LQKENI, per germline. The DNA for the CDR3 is TGTGCCAGCTCACCGCAGGACAGGGGGCTTCTTGGCTACACCTTC. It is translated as CASSPQDRGLLGYTF. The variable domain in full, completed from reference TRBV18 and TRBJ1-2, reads NAGVMQNPRHLVRRRGQEARLRCSPMKGHSHVYWYRQLPEEGLKFMVYLQKENIIDESGMPKERFSAEFPKEGPSILRIQQVVRGDSAAYFCASSPQDRGLLGYTFGSGTRLTVV.

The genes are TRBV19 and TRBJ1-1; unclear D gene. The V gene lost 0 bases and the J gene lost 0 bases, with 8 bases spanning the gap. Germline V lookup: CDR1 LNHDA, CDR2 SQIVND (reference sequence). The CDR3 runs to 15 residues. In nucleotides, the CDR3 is TGTGCCAGTAGTATAGATCTGGAGGTGAACACTGAAGCTTTCTTT. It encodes CASSIDLEVNTEAFF.

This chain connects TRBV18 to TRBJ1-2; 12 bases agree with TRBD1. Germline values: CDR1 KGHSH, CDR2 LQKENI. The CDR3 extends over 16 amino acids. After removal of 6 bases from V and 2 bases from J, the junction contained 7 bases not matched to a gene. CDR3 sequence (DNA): TGTGCCAGCTCCCTGGGGACAGGGGGCAACAACTATGGCTACACCTTC. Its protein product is CASSLGTGGNNYGYTF.

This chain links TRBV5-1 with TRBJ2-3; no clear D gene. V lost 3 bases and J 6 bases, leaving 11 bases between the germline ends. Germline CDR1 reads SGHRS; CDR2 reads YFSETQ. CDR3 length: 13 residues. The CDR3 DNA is TGCGCCAGCAGCTCGATTCCCCCGGATACGCAGTATTTT. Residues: CASSSIPPDTQYF.

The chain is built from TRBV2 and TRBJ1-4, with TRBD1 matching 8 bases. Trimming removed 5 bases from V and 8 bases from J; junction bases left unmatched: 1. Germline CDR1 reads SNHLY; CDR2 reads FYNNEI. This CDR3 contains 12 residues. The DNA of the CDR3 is TGTGCCAGCAGTAGACAGGGGGAAAAACTGTTTTTT. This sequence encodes CASSRQGEKLFF.

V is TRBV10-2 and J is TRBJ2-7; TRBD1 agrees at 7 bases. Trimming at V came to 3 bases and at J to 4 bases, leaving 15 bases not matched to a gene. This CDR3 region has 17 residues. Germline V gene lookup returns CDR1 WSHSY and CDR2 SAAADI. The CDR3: CASSESRSTGVGYEQYF. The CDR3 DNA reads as TGCGCCAGCAGTGAAAGCCGGTCTACAGGGGTGGGTTACGAGCAGTACTTC.